This TCR beta chain was documented in a study of patients and donors after allogeneic stem cell transplantation. TCRdb reprocessed the RT-PCR reads via MiXCR and lists one record per CDR3 protein. The data show 400,000 to 500,000 distinct CDR3 sequences, more than 15% seen once. This clonotype has at least ten counts. The CDR3 has 16 residues. The germline CDR1 and CDR2 sequences are LGHNA and YSLEER. V was trimmed by 3 bases and J by 2 bases, leaving 17 bases between them. The rearrangement joins TRBV4-3 to TRBJ2-7; D might be TRBD2 (6 bases). The clonotype was recovered from a human donor who was either an allogeneic HSCT recipient or a stem cell or donor lymphocyte infusion donor (not recorded which). It is not recorded whose cells these are; they may come from a transplant donor. Sequenced input: blood, either unsorted or a sorted T cell fraction (not recorded which). DNA of the CDR3: TGCGCCAGCAGCCAGGATACGGCGGGACGCGCCTACGAGCAGTACTTC. The encoded protein is CASSQDTAGRAYEQYF.